The present entry profiles one TCR beta chain with its context. This clonotype was seen at least ten times. Its antigen is not yet known. No much larger clonotype is one base removed from it; base qualities were not supplied. This sample is part of a study of T cell repertoires in cytomegalovirus infection (dated by TCRdb to the late 2010s). Turning to the overall study: The HLA type of each donor mattered for the analysis, because public TCR beta signatures pointed to carriage of CMV infection along with the matching HLA type.

Overall study results and their limits: In both this cohort and an independent cohort of 300 to 450 donors, the cumulative frequency of public TCR beta family members distinguished carriers of CMV infection plus the relevant HLA type. In the ex vivo response, HLA-C-restricted CMV-specific TCR beta clonotypes were dominant, and in two of eight donors the single most frequent clonotype came from this HLA-C-restricted group.

V is pared back by 8 bases and J by 15 bases, with 18 bases lying between the germline termini. Reading the germline V gene gives CDR1 SGHTA and CDR2 FQGNSA. Including the terminal cysteine and phenylalanine, the CDR3 comprises 11 residues. Left in the record is the CDR3 DNA by itself, 33 bases read in frame from the first base. TCRdb names Illumina HiSeq 1500 as the instrument used. Through fastp at Q25 and MiXCR, TCRdb rebuilt clones from the public reads, retaining in-frame beta chains. Every entry covers one CDR3 protein and lists the most common genes and DNA from its rows. The sample table records about 180,000 distinct CDR3 sequences; around 15% of these occur just once. The ten largest clones take up 27% of the sample.

Sample: PBMCs. The rearrangement joined TRBV7-2 to TRBJ2-3, with no reliable assignment of the D segment. The sequence came from a human donor in good health (CMV status not recorded). Some clones in this sample may be carry-over from other donors' samples. The sequence in DNA is TGTGCCAGCTTTGGCGCACCTATATATTATTTT. The translation is CASFGAPIYYF.